This T cell receptor (beta chain) originates from a study of OX40 agonist ivuxolimab in advanced cancers. Whole-study context: Patients were dosed intravenously with ivuxolimab at 0.01 to 10 mg/kg every 2 weeks.

TCRdb's copy holds only in-frame clones and misses some; the assay was immunoSEQ multiplex PCR. This sample yields 65,000 to 95,000 clones, of which around 88% are seen a single time; approximately 0.8% belongs to the top ten. Systemic immunosuppression or autoimmune disease history was grounds to exclude patients. At cycle 4 day 1, cycle 7 day 1, and baseline, blood was sampled. The V and J ends lost 3 bases and 3 bases respectively, with 6 bases between them. The CDR3 has 13 residues. Germline V CDR1 and CDR2: KGHSY, FQNENV. The material sequenced was CD4+ or CD8+ T cells sorted from blood, taken in a trial of the OX40 agonist ivuxolimab. This receptor was taken from an adult with an advanced solid tumor such as melanoma, head and neck, liver or kidney cancer. V usage is TRBV16 and J usage is TRBJ1-5; D remains unclear. CDR3 region: CASSQGINQPQHF. The CDR3 nucleotides read TGTGCCAGCAGCCAGGGAATCAATCAGCCCCAGCATTTT.